A selection of T cell receptor beta chains follows, all from one sample in a study of cytomegalovirus exposure and HLA in healthy donors. TCRdb's copy holds only in-frame clones and misses some; the assay was immunoSEQ multiplex PCR. This repertoire shows some 77,000 clones, nearly 80% found once; its top ten account for roughly 25%. The sample consisted of PBMCs. The receptor set was obtained from a woman in her forties or fifties in good health and CMV-seropositive. Both conserved end residues are part of each CDR3. Fields, in order: clone size, D gene, V gene, J gene, CDR3 DNA, CDR3 protein. A D gene is named only where the DNA matches it firmly. For some rows the clone size is stated as once, few or many, or as a class when expanded; others skip it.

-,-,TRBV12-2,TRBJ1-5,TGTGCAAGTCGCTTAGCAACAGCTTCGAATCAGCCCCAGCATTTT,CASRLATASNQPQHF
-,-,TRBV6-5,TRBJ2-5,TGTGCCAGCAGTTCTTACAGGGTAGAGACCCAGTACTTC,CASSSYRVETQYF
-,TRBD2,TRBV10-3,TRBJ2-1,TGTGCCATCAGTCCGGGACTAGCGGTGAATGAGCAGTTCTTC,CAISPGLAVNEQFF
-,TRBD2,TRBV7-9,TRBJ2-1,TGTGCCAGCAGCCGACATGGGGGGGTAAGGCACAATGAGCAGTTCTTC,CASSRHGGVRHNEQFF
-,TRBD2,TRBV2,TRBJ2-7,TGTGCCAGCAGTTCCGGGACTAGCTCCTACGAGCAGTACTTC,CASSSGTSSYEQYF
-,TRBD2,TRBV4-2,TRBJ2-1,TGTGCCAGCAGCCAACACGCTCCCCATGTGGCGGGAGGAAGGTACAATGAGCAGTTCTTC,CASSQHAPHVAGGRYNEQFF
-,-,TRBV5-4,TRBJ1-1,TGTGCCAGCAGCCAAACCGCAAGCAACACTGAAGCTTTCTTT,CASSQTASNTEAFF
-,-,TRBV9,TRBJ1-2,TGTGCCAGCAGCGTAGGGCACGAGGAAAACGGGAAGGGCTACACCTTC,CASSVGHEENGKGYTF
-,TRBD1,TRBV29-1,TRBJ1-3,TGCAGCGTTGAAGATCGAGACAGGGGGTCTGGAAACACCATATATTTT,CSVEDRDRGSGNTIYF
once,-,TRBV5-8,TRBJ1-2,TGTGCCAGCAGCTTGGGAACTGGACAAGGCGACCACTTC,CASSLGTGQGDHF
-,-,TRBV6-1,TRBJ1-5,TGTGCCAGCAGTACAGGCCACTTCAGCAATCAGCCCCAGCATTTT,CASSTGHFSNQPQHF
-,TRBD1,TRBV4-1,TRBJ1-1,TGCGCCAGCAGCCAAGATCCGGGACAGGGGGCGAACCGGGGAAACACTGAAGCTTTCTTT,CASSQDPGQGANRGNTEAFF
-,TRBD1,TRBV6-1,TRBJ1-1,TGTGCCAGCAGTGACGGACAGGGGATGGTCGCTGAAGCTTTCTTT,CASSDGQGMVAEAFF
-,-,TRBV5-1,TRBJ1-2,TGCGCCAGCGGGAGCGGGACGGCGAACTATGGCTACACCTTC,CASGSGTANYGYTF
-,-,TRBV7-6,TRBJ2-1,TGTGCCAGCAGCTCAGGACTCAAGAATGAGCAGTTCTTC,CASSSGLKNEQFF
-,TRBD1,TRBV19,TRBJ1-2,TGTGCCAGTAGTATAGCGGGGACAGGGGGTTACGGCTACACCTTC,CASSIAGTGGYGYTF
few,-,TRBV7-7,TRBJ2-1,TGTGCTAGCAGCTTAGACGGCGGGACCTACAATGAGCAGTTCTTC,CASSLDGGTYNEQFF